The 19 T cell receptor beta chains given below trace back to one sample, sequenced in a study of cytomegalovirus exposure and HLA in healthy donors. Produced via immunoSEQ multiplex PCR; TCRdb's table is partial and in-frame only. The table records 150,000 to 180,000 clones, approximately 86% of them present only once. The sample was PBMCs. These receptor sequences come from a man aged 18 to 29 in good health and CMV-seropositive.

CDR3: CASNQRTLANYGYTF. In nucleotides, the CDR3 is TGTGCCAGTAACCAAAGGACACTTGCTAACTATGGCTACACCTTC. The genes are TRBV28 and TRBJ1-2; maybe TRBD1 (5 bases). CDR3 size: 15 residues. Germline V gives CDR1 MDHEN, CDR2 SYDVKM. V was pared by 9 bases and J by 0 bases, with 17 bases between.

The chain joins TRBV5-4 to TRBJ1-2, with D uncertain. Trimming cost V 3 bases and J 5 bases, with 17 bases left between them. Germline V gives CDR1 SGHNT, CDR2 YYREEE (reference sequence). This CDR3 is 15 amino acids long. The CDR3 here is CASSSPSDGLYGYTF. DNA for the CDR3: TGTGCCAGCAGCTCACCCTCGGACGGACTGTATGGCTACACCTTC.

The V and J genes are TRBV13 and TRBJ2-3, with 11 bases fitting TRBD2. The CDR3 length is 15 residues. With V trimmed by 5 bases and J by 1 base, 2 bases remained unmatched. The germline V gene encodes CDR1 PRHDT and CDR2 FYEKMQ (reference sequence). CDR3 DNA sequence: TGTGCCAGCAGCGTTAGCGGGAGGGGCACAGATACGCAGTATTTT. It yields the protein CASSVSGRGTDTQYF.

V and J are TRBV9 and TRBJ2-1; 7 bases are shared with TRBD2. The trim removed 0 bases at V and 12 bases at J, leaving 3 bases unmatched. The germline V gene has CDR1 SGDLS and CDR2 YYNGEE. The CDR3 is made up of 12 amino acids. DNA for the CDR3: TGTGCCAGCAGCGTAGGCGGGGAGGGGCAGTTCTTC. Protein sequence: CASSVGGEGQFF.

The chain combines TRBV19 with TRBJ1-1; 8 bases are a match to TRBD1. V gave up 7 bases and J gave up 2 bases; unmatched junction bases: 9. This CDR3 has 15 amino acids. Germline V gene lookup returns CDR1 LNHDA and CDR2 SQIVND (reference sequence). The CDR3 nucleotides are TGTGCCAGTAACTTAGTCGGGACAGGCAACACTGAAGCTTTCTTT. This encodes CASNLVGTGNTEAFF.

The CDR3, as DNA: TGTGCCAGCTCCCCCCTAACCCAAGAGACCCAGTACTTC. This sequence encodes CASSPLTQETQYF. This chain links TRBV18 with TRBJ2-5, with D hard to call. The CDR3 runs to 13 residues. The germline CDR1 and CDR2 sequences are KGHSH and LQKENI. Trimming took off 6 bases at V and 1 base at J, with 9 bases between the two ends. Full variable domain (outside the CDR3, taken from reference TRBV18 and TRBJ2-5): NAGVMQNPRHLVRRRGQEARLRCSPMKGHSHVYWYRQLPEEGLKFMVYLQKENIIDESGMPKERFSAEFPKEGPSILRIQQVVRGDSAAYFCASSPLTQETQYFGPGTRLLVL.

The V call is TRBV6-1, the J call TRBJ2-3; 8 bases are shared with TRBD2. This CDR3 comprises 17 residues. The V gene's germline CDR1 is MNHNS and CDR2 SASEGT. Trimming removed 4 bases from V and 4 bases from J; junction bases left unmatched: 13. The CDR3 sequence is CASSAGGASGRADTQYF. CDR3 nucleotides: TGTGCCAGCAGTGCCGGTGGGGCTAGCGGGCGTGCAGATACGCAGTATTTT.

This clone has a single count. The chain combines TRBV19 with TRBJ2-5; D remains unclear. CDR3 length: 13 residues. The germline CDR1 and CDR2 sequences are LNHDA and SQIVND (reference sequence). Trimming removed 0 bases from V and 5 bases from J, with 7 bases in between. This chain's CDR3 is CASSIDLEETQYF. The CDR3 DNA sequence: TGTGCCAGTAGTATAGATTTAGAGGAGACCCAGTACTTC.

The genes are TRBV9 and TRBJ2-1; possibly TRBD2 for D (5 bases). V lost 0 bases and J lost 2, with 9 bases in between. This CDR3 is built from 15 residues. CDR1 and CDR2 (germline): SGDLS, YYNGEE. The chain's CDR3 is CASSVVSAAYNEQFF. The CDR3 DNA is TGTGCCAGCAGCGTAGTATCAGCGGCCTACAATGAGCAGTTCTTC.

This chain joins TRBV6-6 and TRBJ1-5; D remains unclear. The CDR3 is made up of 14 amino acids. V was pared by 7 bases and J by 2 bases, with 12 bases between. In germline, CDR1 is MNHNY, CDR2 SVGAGI (reference sequence). CDR3 in DNA: TGTGCCAGCACCATAGACGGGGGCAATCAGCCCCAGCATTTT. This gives the protein CASTIDGGNQPQHF.

This chain connects TRBV6-1 to TRBJ1-1; D is unclear. V was pared by 6 bases and J by 0 bases, with 11 bases between. The CDR3 runs 14 residues. The V gene's germline CDR1 is MNHNS and CDR2 SASEGT. CDR3 sequence: CASRSYNLNTEAFF. The CDR3 DNA reads as TGTGCCAGCAGGTCGTACAATTTGAACACTGAAGCTTTCTTT.

The chain couples TRBV9 to TRBJ1-5; D is ambiguous. V gave up 4 bases and J gave up 7 bases, with 12 bases separating them. The CDR3 length is 13 residues. Germline CDR1 and CDR2: SGDLS and YYNGEE. CDR3 protein: CASSPSPEQPQHF. For the CDR3, the DNA is TGTGCCAGCAGCCCGTCGCCCGAGCAGCCCCAGCATTTT. Full variable domain (rest looked up from reference TRBV9 and TRBJ1-5): DSGVTQTPKHLITATGQRVTLRCSPRSGDLSVYWYQQSLDQGLQFLIQYYNGEERAKGNILERFSAQQFPDLHSELNLSSLELGDSALYFCASSPSPEQPQHFGDGTRLSIL.

V is TRBV4-3 and J is TRBJ1-4, with D uncertain. Germline loops: CDR1 LGHNA, CDR2 YSLEER. The CDR3 has 16 residues. The ends were cut back, 4 bases at V and 6 bases at J, with 18 bases in the middle. Written as DNA, the CDR3 is TGCGCCAGCAGCCGCGGAGGAGGAACTGGCTATGAAAAACTGTTTTTT. It is translated as CASSRGGGTGYEKLFF.

The gene calls are TRBV2 and TRBJ1-1; D might be TRBD1 (6 bases). Per the germline V gene, CDR1 is SNHLY and CDR2 is FYNNEI. This CDR3 spans 13 amino acids. V was cut by 9 bases and J by 4 bases, with 15 bases left in between. In DNA, the CDR3 is TGTGCCAGTTACAGGGCGGTGGGCACTGAAGCTTTCTTT. Encoded protein: CASYRAVGTEAFF.

The chain is built from TRBV5-4 and TRBJ1-4; D unresolved. The length of the CDR3 is 15 residues. V was trimmed by 4 bases and J by 0 bases, leaving 10 bases between them. CDR1 and CDR2 (germline): SGHNT, YYREEE (reference sequence). The CDR3 DNA reads as TGTGCCAGCAGCCCAACAACAGCAACTAATGAAAAACTGTTTTTT. This encodes CASSPTTATNEKLFF.

The chain couples TRBV27 to TRBJ2-7; D gene uncertain. The CDR3 is 15 residues long. V lost 0 bases and J lost 3, with 12 bases in between. Germline loops: CDR1 MNHEY, CDR2 SMNVEV (reference sequence). The CDR3 spells CASSLSSGRVYEQYF. The CDR3 DNA sequence: TGTGCCAGCAGTTTATCTAGTGGGCGCGTCTACGAGCAGTACTTC.

CDR3 region: CASSIGQGTPVDGYTF. For the CDR3, the DNA is TGTGCCAGTAGTATTGGACAGGGGACGCCTGTTGATGGCTACACCTTC. The chain has TRBV19 and TRBJ1-2; 9 bases agree with TRBD1. Germline CDR1 is LNHDA and CDR2 is SQIVND (reference sequence). There are 16 residues in the CDR3. The junction had 11 bases not matched to a gene; V was cut back by 3 bases and J by 6 bases.

In nucleotides, the CDR3 is TGTGCCACCAGCAGAGATAGATGGACAGCGAACACCGGGGAGCTGTTTTTT. It specifies CATSRDRWTANTGELFF. This chain connects TRBV15 to TRBJ2-2; possible D gene TRBD1, 6 bases. CDR3 size: 17 residues. Looked up from germline, CDR1 is LNHNV and CDR2 is YYDKDF (reference sequence). The V and J ends lost 0 bases and 0 bases respectively, with 11 bases between them.

The chain is built from TRBV15 and TRBJ1-1; tentative D call: TRBD1 (5 bases). The CDR3 is 14 residues long. CDR1 is LNHNV and CDR2 is YYDKDF in the germline V gene (reference sequence). V lost 0 bases and J lost 3, with 8 bases in between. The CDR3 DNA reads as TGTGCCACCAGCAGAGATCGGGGGGACACTGAAGCTTTCTTT. Translation: CATSRDRGDTEAFF.